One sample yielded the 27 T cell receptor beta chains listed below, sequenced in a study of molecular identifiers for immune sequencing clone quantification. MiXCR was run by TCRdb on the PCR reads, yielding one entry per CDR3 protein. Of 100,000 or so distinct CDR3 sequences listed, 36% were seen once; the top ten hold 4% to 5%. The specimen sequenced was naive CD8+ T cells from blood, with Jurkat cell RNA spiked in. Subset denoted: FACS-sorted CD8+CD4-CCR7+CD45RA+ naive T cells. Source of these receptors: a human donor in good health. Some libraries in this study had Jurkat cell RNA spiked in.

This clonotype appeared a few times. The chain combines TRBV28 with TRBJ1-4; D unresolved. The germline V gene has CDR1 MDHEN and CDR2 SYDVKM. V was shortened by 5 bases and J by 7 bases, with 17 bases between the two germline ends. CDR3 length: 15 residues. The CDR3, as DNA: TGTGCCAGCAGTAAGACCGGGATCCTCCTTGAAAAACTGTTTTTT. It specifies CASSKTGILLEKLFF.

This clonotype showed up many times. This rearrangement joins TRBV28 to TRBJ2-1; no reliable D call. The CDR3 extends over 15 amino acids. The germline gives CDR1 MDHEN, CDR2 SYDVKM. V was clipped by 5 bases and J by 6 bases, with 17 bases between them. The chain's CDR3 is CASSPTAGPPNEQFF. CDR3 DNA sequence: TGTGCCAGCAGTCCCACCGCCGGGCCCCCCAATGAGCAGTTCTTC.

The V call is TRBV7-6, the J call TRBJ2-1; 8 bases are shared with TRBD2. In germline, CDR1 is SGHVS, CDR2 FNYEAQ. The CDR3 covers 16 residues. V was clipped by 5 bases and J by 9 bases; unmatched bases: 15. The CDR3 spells CASSDSGTRPSGEQFF. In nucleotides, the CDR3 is TGTGCCAGCAGCGATTCCGGGACTAGGCCATCCGGTGAGCAGTTCTTC.

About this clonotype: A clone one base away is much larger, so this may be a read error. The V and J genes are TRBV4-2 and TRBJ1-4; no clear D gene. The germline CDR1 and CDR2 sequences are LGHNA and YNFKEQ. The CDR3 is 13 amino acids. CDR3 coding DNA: TGTGCCAGCAGCCAAGCGCTTGATGAAATACTGTTTTTT. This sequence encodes CASSQALDEILFF.

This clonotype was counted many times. The CDR3 reads CASSLWAGDEGGELFF. Written as DNA, the CDR3 is TGTGCCAGCAGTTTATGGGCAGGGGATGAAGGCGGGGAGCTGTTTTTT. The chain has TRBV28 and TRBJ2-2; perhaps TRBD1 as D (6 bases). Trimming removed 0 bases at V and 7 bases at J, with 15 bases between. The germline CDR1 and CDR2 sequences are MDHEN and SYDVKM. The CDR3 is made up of 16 amino acids.

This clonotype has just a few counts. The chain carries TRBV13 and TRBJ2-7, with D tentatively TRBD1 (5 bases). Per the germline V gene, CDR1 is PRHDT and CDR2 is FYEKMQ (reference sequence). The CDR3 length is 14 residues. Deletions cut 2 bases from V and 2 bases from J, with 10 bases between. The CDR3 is CASSLSAGPYEQYF. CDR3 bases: TGTGCCAGCAGCTTATCGGCAGGGCCCTACGAGCAGTACTTC.

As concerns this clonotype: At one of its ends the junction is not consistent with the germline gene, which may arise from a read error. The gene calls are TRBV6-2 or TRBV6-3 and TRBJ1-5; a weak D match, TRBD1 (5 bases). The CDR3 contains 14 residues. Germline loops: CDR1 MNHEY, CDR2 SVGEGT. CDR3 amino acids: CASSTGHCNQPQLF. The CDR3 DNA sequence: TGTGCCAGCAGTACAGGCCATTGCAATCAGCCCCAGCTTTTT.

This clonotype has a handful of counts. CDR3 sequence (DNA): TGTGCCAGCAGTTACTCTGGGGCCAACGTCCTGACTTTC. Its protein product is CASSYSGANVLTF. The rearrangement joins TRBV6-5 to TRBJ2-6; D not certain. V shed 0 bases and J shed 3 bases, with 0 bases lying between them. The CDR3 length is 13 residues. Germline V gives CDR1 MNHEY, CDR2 SVGAGI.

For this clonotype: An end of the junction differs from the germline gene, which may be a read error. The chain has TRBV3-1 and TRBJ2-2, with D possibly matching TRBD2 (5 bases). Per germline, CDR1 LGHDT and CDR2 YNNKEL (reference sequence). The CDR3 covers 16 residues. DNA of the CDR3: TGTGCCAGCAGCCAAGATGGTTCCAGGAACACCGGGGAGCTGCTTTTT. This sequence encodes CASSQDGSRNTGELLF.

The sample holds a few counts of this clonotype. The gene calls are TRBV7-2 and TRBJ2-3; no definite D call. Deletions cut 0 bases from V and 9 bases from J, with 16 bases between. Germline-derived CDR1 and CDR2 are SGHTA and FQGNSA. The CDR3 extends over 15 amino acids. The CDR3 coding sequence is TGTGCCAGCAGCTTAGCTCTGTCGGGTGGCGAGACGCAGTATTTT. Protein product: CASSLALSGGETQYF.

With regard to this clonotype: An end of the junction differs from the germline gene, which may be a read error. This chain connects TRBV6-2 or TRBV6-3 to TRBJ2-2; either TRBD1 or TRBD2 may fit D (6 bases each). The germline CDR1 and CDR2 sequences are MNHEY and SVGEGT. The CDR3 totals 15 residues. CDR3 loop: CASSSYWGDTGELLF. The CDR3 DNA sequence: TGTGCCAGCAGTTCCTACTGGGGGGACACCGGGGAGCTGTTATTT.

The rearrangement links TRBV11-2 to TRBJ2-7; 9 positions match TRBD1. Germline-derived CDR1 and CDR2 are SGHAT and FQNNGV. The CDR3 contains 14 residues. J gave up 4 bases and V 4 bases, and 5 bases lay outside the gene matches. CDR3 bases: TGTGCCAGCAGCTCACCGGGACAGGGTTACGAGCAGTACTTC. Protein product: CASSSPGQGYEQYF.

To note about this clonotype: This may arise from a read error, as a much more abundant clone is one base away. The DNA for the CDR3 is TGTGCCAGCAGCCTCACCTTCGGCGGGAATGTCGACGAGCAGTACTTC. It is translated as CASSLTFGGNVDEQYF. The V gene is TRBV6-5, the J gene TRBJ2-7; D is possibly TRBD2 (6 bases). Between the trimmed V and J ends, which lost 6 bases and 5 bases, there was a span of 23 bases. This CDR3 has 16 residues. Germline CDR1 MNHEY, CDR2 SVGAGI.

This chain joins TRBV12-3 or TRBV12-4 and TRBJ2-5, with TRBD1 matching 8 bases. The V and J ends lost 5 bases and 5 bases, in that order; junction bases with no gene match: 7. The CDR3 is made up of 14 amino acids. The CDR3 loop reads CASSIQGVVETQYF. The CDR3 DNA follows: TGTGCCAGCAGTATACAGGGGGTAGTGGAGACCCAGTACTTC.

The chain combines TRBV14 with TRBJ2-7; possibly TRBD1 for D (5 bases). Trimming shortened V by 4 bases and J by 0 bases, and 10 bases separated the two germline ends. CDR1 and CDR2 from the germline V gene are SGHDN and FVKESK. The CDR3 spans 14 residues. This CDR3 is CASSPLTDSYEQYF. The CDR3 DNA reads TGTGCCAGCAGCCCATTGACAGACTCCTACGAGCAGTACTTC.

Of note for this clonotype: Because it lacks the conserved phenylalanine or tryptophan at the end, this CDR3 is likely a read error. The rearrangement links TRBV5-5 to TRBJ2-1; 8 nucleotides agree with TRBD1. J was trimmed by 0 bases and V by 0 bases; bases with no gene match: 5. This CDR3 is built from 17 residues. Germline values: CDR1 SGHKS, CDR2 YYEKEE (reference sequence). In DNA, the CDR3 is TGTGCCAGCAGCTTGGCGGGACAGGCATACTCCTACAATGAGCAGTTCATC. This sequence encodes CASSLAGQAYSYNEQFI.

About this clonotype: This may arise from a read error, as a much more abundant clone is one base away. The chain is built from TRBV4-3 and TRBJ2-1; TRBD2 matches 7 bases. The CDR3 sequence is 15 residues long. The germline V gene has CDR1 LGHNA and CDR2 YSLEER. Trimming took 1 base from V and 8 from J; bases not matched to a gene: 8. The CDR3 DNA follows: TGCGCCAGCAGCCAAGGCCCCCAAGCGGGACATGAGCAGTTCTTC. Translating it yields CASSQGPQAGHEQFF.

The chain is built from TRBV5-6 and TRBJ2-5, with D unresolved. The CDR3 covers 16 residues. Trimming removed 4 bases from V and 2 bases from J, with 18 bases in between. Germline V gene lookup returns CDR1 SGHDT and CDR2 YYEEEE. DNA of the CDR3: TGTGCCAGCAGCCCCATGGGCGGATGGGAACAAGAGACCCAGTACTTC. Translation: CASSPMGGWEQETQYF.

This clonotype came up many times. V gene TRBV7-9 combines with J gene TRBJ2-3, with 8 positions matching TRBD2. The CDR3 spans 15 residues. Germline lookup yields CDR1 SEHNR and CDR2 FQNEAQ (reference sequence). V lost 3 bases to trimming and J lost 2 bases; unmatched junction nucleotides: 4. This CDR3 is CASSFLAGSTDTQYF. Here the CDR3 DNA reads TGTGCCAGCAGCTTTTTAGCGGGGTCCACAGATACGCAGTATTTT.

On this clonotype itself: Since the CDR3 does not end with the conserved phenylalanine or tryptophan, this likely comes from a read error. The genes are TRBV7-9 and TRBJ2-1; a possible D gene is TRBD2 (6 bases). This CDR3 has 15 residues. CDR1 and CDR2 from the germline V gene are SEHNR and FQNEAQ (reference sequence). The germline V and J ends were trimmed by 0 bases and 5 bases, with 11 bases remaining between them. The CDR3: CASSLARGLHNEQFI. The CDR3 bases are TGTGCCAGCAGCTTAGCGCGGGGACTGCACAATGAGCAGTTCATC.

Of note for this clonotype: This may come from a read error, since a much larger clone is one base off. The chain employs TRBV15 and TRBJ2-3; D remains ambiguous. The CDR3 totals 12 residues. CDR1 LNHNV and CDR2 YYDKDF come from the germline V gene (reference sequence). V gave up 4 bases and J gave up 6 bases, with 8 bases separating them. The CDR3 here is CATSNPPDTQYF. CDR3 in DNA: TGTGCCACCAGCAACCCCCCGGATACGCAGTATTTT.

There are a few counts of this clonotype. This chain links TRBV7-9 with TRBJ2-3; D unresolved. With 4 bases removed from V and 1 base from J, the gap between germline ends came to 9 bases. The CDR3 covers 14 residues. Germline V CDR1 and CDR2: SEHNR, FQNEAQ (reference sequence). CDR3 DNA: TGTGCCAGCAGCTGGGTTAGGGGCACAGATACGCAGTATTTT. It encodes CASSWVRGTDTQYF.

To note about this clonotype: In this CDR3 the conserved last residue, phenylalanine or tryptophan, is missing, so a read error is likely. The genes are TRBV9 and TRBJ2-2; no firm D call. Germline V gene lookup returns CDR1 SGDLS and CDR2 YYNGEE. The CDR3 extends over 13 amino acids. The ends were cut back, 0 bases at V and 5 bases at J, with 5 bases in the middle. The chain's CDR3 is CASSVEMTGELFI. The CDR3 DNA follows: TGTGCCAGCAGCGTAGAAATGACCGGGGAGCTGTTTATT.

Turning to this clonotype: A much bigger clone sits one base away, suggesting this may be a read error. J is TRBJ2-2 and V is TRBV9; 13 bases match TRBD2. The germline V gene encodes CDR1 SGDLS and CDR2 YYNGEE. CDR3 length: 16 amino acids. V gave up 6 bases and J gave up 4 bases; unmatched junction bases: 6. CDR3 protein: CASNGLAGAFTGELFF. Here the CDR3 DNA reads TGTGCCAGCAACGGACTAGCGGGGGCCTTCACCGGGGAGCTGTTTTTT.

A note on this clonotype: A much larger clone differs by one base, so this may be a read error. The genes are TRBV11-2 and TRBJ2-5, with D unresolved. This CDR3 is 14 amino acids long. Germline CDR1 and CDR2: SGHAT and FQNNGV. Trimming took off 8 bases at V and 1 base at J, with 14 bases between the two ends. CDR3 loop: CASGRDVPQETQYF. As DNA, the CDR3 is TGTGCCAGCGGCCGCGACGTACCCCAAGAGACCCAGTACTTC.

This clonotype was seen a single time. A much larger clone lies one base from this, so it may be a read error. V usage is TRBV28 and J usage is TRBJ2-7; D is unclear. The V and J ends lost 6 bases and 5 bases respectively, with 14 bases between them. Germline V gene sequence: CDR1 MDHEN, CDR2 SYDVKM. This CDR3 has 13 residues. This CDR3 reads CASRVTLGNEQYF. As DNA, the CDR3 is TGTGCCAGCAGGGTCACCCTGGGCAACGAGCAGTACTTC.

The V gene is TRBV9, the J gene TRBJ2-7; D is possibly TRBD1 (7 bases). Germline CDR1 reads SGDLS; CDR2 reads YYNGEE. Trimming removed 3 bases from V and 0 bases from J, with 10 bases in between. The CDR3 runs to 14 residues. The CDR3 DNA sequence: TGTGCCAGCAGCGGCAGGGGGGCCTCCTACGAGCAGTACTTC. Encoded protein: CASSGRGASYEQYF.